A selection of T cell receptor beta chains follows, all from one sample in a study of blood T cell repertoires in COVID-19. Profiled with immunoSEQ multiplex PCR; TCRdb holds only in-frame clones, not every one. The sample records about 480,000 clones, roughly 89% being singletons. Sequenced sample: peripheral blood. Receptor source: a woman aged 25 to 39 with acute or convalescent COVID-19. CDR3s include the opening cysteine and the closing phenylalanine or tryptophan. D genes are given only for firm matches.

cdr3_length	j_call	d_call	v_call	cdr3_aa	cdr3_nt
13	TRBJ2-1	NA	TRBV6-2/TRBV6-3	CASSYFKTNEQFF	TGTGCCAGCAGTTACTTTAAGACAAATGAGCAGTTCTTC
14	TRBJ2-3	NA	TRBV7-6	CASSLTASTDTQYF	TGTGCCAGCAGCTTGACAGCAAGCACAGATACGCAGTATTTT
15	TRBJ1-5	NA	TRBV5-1	CARSLGGGGNQPQHF	TGCGCCCGCAGCTTGGGGGGGGGCGGCAATCAGCCCCAGCATTTT
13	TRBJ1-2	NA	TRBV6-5	CASADGLADGYTF	TGTGCCAGCGCCGACGGTTTAGCGGATGGCTACACCTTC
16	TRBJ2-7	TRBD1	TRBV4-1	CASSPQDRRSSYEQYF	TGCGCCAGCAGCCCCCAGGACAGGCGCAGCTCCTACGAGCAGTACTTC
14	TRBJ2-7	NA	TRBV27	CASSLTRGSYEQYF	TGTGCCAGCAGTTTAACCAGGGGTTCCTACGAGCAGTACTTC
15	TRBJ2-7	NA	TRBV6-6	CASSYSVTGSYEQYF	TGTGCCAGCAGTTATAGCGTGACCGGATCCTACGAGCAGTACTTC
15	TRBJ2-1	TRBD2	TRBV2	CASRYGLADHNEQFF	TGTGCCAGCAGGTACGGACTAGCGGATCACAATGAGCAGTTCTTC
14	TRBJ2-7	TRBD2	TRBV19	CASSSSGGGFEQYF	TGTGCCAGTAGCAGTAGCGGGGGCGGGTTCGAGCAGTACTTC
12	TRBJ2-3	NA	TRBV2	CASRSRTDTQYF	TGTGCCAGCAGGTCCCGGACAGATACGCAGTATTTT